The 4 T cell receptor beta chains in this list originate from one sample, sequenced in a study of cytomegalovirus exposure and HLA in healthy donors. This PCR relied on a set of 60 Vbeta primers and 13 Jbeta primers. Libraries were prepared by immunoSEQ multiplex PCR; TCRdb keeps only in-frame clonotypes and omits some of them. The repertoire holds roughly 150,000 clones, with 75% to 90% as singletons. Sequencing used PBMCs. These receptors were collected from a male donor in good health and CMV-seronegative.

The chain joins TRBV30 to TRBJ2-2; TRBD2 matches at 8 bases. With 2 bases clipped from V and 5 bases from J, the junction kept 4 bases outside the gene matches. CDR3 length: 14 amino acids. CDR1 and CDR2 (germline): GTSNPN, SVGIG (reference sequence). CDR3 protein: CAWSPGLETGELFF. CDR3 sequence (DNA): TGTGCCTGGAGTCCGGGACTAGAGACCGGGGAGCTGTTTTTT.

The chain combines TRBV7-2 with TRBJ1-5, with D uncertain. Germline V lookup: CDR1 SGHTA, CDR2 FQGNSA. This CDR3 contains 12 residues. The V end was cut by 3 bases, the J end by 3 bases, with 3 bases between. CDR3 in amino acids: CASSFNNQPQHF. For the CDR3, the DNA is TGTGCCAGCAGCTTTAACAATCAGCCCCAGCATTTT.

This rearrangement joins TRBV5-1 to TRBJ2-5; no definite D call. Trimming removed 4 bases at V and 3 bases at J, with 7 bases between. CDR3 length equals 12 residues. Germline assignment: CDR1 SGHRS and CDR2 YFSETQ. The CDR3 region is CASSTPKETQYF. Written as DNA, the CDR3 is TGCGCCAGCAGCACACCCAAAGAGACCCAGTACTTC.

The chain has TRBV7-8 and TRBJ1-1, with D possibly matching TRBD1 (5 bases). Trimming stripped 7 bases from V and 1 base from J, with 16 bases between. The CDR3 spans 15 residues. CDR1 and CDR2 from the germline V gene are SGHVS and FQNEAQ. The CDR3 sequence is CASTEWAGQNTEAFF. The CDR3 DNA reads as TGTGCCAGCACCGAGTGGGCAGGGCAGAACACTGAAGCTTTCTTT.